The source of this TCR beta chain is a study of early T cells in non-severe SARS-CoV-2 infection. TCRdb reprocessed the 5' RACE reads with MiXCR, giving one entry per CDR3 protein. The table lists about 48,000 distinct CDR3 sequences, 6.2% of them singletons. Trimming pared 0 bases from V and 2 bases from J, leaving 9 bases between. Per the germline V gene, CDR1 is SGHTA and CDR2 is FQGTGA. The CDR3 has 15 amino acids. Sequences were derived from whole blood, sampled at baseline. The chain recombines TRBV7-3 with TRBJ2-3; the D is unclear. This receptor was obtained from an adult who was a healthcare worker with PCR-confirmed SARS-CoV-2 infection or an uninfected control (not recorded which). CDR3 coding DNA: TGTGCCAGCAGCTTAACTGTCGTCACCACAGATACGCAGTATTTT. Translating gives CASSLTVVTTDTQYF. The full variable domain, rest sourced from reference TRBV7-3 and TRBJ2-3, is GAGVSQTPSNKVTEKGKYVELRCDPISGHTALYWYRQSLGQGPEFLIYFQGTGAADDSGLPNDRFFAVRPEGSVSTLKIQRTERGDSAVYLCASSLTVVTTDTQYFGPGTRLTVL.